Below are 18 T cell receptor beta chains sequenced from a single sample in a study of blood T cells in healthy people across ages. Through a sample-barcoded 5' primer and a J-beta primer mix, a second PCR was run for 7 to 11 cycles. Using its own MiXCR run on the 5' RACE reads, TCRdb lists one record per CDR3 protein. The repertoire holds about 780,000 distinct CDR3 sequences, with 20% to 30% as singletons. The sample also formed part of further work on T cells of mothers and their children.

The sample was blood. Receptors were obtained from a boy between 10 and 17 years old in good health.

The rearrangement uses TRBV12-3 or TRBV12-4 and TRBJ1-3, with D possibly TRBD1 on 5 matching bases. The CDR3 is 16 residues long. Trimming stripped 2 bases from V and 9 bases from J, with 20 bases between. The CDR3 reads CASSLWGLLSRRTIYF. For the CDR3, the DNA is TGTGCCAGCAGTTTATGGGGACTTCTCTCTCGTCGCACCATATATTTT.

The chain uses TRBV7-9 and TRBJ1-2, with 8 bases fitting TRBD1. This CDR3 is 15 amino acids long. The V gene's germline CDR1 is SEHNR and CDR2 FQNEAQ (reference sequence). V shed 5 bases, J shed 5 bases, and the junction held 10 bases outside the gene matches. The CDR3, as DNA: TGTGCCAGCAGCAGGGACAGGCAGATTTATTATGGCTACACCTTC. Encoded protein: CASSRDRQIYYGYTF.

The CDR3 region has the DNA TGTGCCAGCAGCCCGAAGGTCCAAGAGACCCAGTACTTC. It is translated as CASSPKVQETQYF. This rearrangement joins TRBV7-2 to TRBJ2-5; D gene ambiguous. CDR1 is SGHTA, CDR2 FQGNSA, per germline. The CDR3 length is 13 residues. The V end lost 5 bases, the J end lost 1 base, and 8 bases lay between the germline ends.

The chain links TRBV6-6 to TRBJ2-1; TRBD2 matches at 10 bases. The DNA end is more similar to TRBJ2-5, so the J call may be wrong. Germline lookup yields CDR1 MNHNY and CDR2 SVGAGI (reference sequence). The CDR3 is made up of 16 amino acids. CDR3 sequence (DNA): TGTGCCAGCGCCCCCTTACGAGCGGGGGGGAAAGAGACCCAGTACTTC. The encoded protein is CASAPLRAGGKETQYF.

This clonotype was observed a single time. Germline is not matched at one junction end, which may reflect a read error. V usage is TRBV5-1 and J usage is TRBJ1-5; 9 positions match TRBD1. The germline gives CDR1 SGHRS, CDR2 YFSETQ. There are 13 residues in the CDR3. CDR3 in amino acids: CASSSDRGQPQQF. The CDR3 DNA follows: TGCGCCAGCAGCTCGGACAGGGGACAGCCCCAGCAGTTT.

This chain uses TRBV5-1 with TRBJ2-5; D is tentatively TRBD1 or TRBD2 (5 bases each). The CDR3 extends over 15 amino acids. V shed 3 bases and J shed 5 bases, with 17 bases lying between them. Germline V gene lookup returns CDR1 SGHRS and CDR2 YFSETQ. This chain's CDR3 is CASSSVRGDWETQYF. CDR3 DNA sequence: TGCGCCAGCAGCTCCGTTAGAGGGGATTGGGAGACCCAGTACTTC.

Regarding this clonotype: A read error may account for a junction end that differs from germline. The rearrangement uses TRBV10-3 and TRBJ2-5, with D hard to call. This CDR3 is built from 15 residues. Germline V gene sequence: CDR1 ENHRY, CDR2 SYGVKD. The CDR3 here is CAVSESSVGKETQYF. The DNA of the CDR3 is TGTGCCGTCAGTGAATCCAGTGTGGGCAAAGAGACCCAGTACTTC.

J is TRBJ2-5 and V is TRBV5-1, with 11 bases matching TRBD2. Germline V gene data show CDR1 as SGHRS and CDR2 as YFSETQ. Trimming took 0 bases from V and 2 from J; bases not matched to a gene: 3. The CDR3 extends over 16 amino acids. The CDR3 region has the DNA TGCGCCAGCAGCTTGGGGGGACTAGCGGAACAAGAGACCCAGTACTTC. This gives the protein CASSLGGLAEQETQYF.

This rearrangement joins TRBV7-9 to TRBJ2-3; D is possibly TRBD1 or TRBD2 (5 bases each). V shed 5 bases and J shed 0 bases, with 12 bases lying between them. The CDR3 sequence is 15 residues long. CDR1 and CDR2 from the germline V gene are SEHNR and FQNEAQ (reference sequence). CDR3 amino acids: CASSGGPLSTDTQYF. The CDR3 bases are TGTGCCAGCAGCGGGGGACCGCTAAGCACAGATACGCAGTATTTT.

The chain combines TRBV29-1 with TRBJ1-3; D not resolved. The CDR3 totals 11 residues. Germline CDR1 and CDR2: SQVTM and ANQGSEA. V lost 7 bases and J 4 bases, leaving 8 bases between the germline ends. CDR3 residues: CSAQEGNTIYF. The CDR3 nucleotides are TGCAGCGCCCAGGAGGGAAACACCATATATTTT.

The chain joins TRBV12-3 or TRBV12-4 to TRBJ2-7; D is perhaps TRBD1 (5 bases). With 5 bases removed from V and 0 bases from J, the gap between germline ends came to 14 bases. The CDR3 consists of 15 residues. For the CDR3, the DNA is TGTGCCAGCAGTGCCCCCGACAGCAGCTCCTACGAGCAGTACTTC. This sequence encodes CASSAPDSSSYEQYF.

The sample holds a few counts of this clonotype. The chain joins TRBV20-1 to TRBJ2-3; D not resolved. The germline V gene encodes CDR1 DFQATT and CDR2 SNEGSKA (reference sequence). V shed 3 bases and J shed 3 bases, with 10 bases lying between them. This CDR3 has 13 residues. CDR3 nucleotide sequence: TGCAGTGCTAGCGGGCGGAGAACAGATACGCAGTATTTT. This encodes CSASGRRTDTQYF.

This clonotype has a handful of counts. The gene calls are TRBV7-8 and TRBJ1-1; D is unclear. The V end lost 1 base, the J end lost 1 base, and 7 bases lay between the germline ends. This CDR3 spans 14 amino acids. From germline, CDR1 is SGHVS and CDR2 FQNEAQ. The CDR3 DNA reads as TGTGCCAGCAGCTTAGTAAGTGCGAACACTGAAGCTTTCTTT. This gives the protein CASSLVSANTEAFF. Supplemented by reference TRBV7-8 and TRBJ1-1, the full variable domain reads GAGVSQSPRYKVAKRGQDVALRCDPISGHVSLFWYQQALGQGPEFLTYFQNEAQLDKSGLPSDRFFAERPEGSVSTLKIQRTQQEDSAVYLCASSLVSANTEAFFGQGTRLTVV.

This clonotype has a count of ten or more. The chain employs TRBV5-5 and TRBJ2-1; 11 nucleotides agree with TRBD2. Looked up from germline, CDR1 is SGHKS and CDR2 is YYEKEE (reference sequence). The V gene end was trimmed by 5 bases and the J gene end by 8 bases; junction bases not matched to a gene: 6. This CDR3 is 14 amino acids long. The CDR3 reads CASRLAGGFDEQFF. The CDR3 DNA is TGTGCCAGCAGGCTAGCGGGGGGTTTCGATGAGCAGTTCTTC.

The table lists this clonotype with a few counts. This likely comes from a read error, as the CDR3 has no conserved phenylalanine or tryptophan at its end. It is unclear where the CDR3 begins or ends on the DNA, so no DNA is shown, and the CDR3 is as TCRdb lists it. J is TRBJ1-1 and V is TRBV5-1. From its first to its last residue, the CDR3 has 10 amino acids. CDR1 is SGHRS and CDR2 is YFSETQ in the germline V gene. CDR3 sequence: CASSLTGRGL.

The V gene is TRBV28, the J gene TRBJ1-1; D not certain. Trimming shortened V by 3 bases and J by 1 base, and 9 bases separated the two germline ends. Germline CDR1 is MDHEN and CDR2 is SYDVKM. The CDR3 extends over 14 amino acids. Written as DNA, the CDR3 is TGTGCCAGCAGTTTTACACGCACGAACACTGAAGCTTTCTTT. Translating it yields CASSFTRTNTEAFF.

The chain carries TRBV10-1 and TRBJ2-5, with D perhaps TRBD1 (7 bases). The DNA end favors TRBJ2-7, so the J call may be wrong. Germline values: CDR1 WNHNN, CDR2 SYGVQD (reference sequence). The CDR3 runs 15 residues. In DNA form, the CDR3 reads TGCGCCAGCAGTGAGGGAGTAGCAGGGGGGAACGAGCAGTACTTC. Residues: CASSEGVAGGNEQYF.

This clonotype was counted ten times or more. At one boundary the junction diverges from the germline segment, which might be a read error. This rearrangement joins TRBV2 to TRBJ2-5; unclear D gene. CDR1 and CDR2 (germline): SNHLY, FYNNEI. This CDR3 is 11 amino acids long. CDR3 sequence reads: CASGSQETQYF. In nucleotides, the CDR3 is TGTGCTAGTGGTTCGCAAGAGACCCAGTATTTC. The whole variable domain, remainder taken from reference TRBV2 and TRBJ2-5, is EPEVTQTPSHQVTQMGQEVILRCVPISNHLYFYWYRQILGQKVEFLVSFYNNEISEKSEIFDDQFSVERPDGSNFTLKIRSTKLEDSAMYFCASGSQETQYFGPGTRLLVL.